This passage covers 20 T cell receptor beta chains from one sample sequenced in a study of Ad26.COV2.S vaccination and SARS-CoV-2 variants. Treatment in this sample: roughly 20 received Ad26.COV2.S at low or high dose, single or two shots; roughly five received placebo; per-sample allocation not given. The samples date from day 63 after the first vaccine or placebo injection. The table came from immunoSEQ multiplex PCR; TCRdb's copy has only in-frame clones and leaves some out. This table has about 410,000 clones, about 88% appearing once. The material sequenced was peripheral blood, taken in a trial of Ad26.COV2.S vaccine versus placebo. Every receptor here comes from a person between 18 and 60 years old who received the Ad26.COV2.S COVID-19 vaccine or a placebo.

V is TRBV3-1 (or the pseudogene TRBV3-2) and J is TRBJ2-3, with D uncertain. This CDR3 has 11 amino acids. CDR1 and CDR2 (germline): LGHDT, YNNKEL (reference sequence). The V and J ends lost 8 bases and 10 bases respectively, with 13 bases between them. The CDR3 DNA sequence: TGTGCCAGCGGGCCGACCTTTGCGCAGTATTTT. Translated: CASGPTFAQYF.

V is TRBV7-2 and J is TRBJ1-2; no clear D. Germline assignment: CDR1 SGHTA and CDR2 FQGNSA. V was clipped by 5 bases and J by 3 bases, with 10 bases between them. This CDR3 is built from 13 residues. CDR3 region: CASSLHAHYGYTF. CDR3 DNA sequence: TGTGCCAGCAGCCTTCATGCCCACTATGGCTACACCTTC.

The chain employs TRBV5-1 and TRBJ2-2; 8 bases are a match to TRBD1. Germline assignment: CDR1 SGHRS and CDR2 YFSETQ. This CDR3 has 15 residues. V lost 6 bases to trimming and J lost 4 bases; unmatched junction nucleotides: 8. As DNA, the CDR3 is TGCGCCAGCAACCGTGGACAGGGAAGCACCGGGGAGCTGTTTTTT. This sequence encodes CASNRGQGSTGELFF.

The CDR3 here is CASSVEASTDTQYF. The CDR3 DNA follows: TGTGCCAGCAGTGTGGAGGCTAGCACAGATACGCAGTATTTT. This sequence joins TRBV2 and TRBJ2-3; D is possibly TRBD2 (5 bases). The CDR3 is 14 residues long. V lost 4 bases, J lost 0 bases, and 8 bases lay in between. Germline V gene sequence: CDR1 SNHLY, CDR2 FYNNEI.

This clone was counted once. The chain is built from TRBV6-5 and TRBJ2-3; weak D call: TRBD2 (7 bases). CDR3 length: 14 residues. Deletions cut 6 bases from V and 1 base from J, with 11 bases between. Germline CDR1 and CDR2: MNHEY and SVGAGI. CDR3 bases: TGTGCCAGCAGGGGGAGGGGGGGCACAGATACGCAGTATTTT. Protein: CASRGRGGTDTQYF.

This clone was detected only once. J is TRBJ1-4 and V is TRBV5-6; unclear D gene. CDR3 size: 15 residues. Per germline, CDR1 SGHDT and CDR2 YYEEEE. V lost 3 bases and J 0 bases, leaving 9 bases between the germline ends. CDR3 in amino acids: CASSYRLSTNEKLFF. The DNA of the CDR3 is TGTGCCAGCAGCTACCGACTGTCAACTAATGAAAAACTGTTTTTT.

V is TRBV7-6 and J is TRBJ2-3, with 7 bases fitting TRBD2. V lost 1 base to trimming and J lost 2 bases; unmatched junction nucleotides: 12. Germline loops: CDR1 SGHVS, CDR2 FNYEAQ. The CDR3 is 18 amino acids. The chain's CDR3 is CASSLGSGSGLLTDTQYF. CDR3 nucleotides: TGTGCCAGCAGCTTAGGGAGTGGTAGCGGGCTCCTCACAGATACGCAGTATTTT.

The V call is TRBV24-1, the J call TRBJ1-5, with a possible D match to TRBD1 (5 bases). The length of the CDR3 is 13 residues. The germline V gene has CDR1 KGHDR and CDR2 SFDVKD. V was clipped by 5 bases and J by 4 bases, with 8 bases between them. In DNA form, the CDR3 reads TGTGCCACCAGTGGCGGGGCTAATCAGCCCCAGCATTTT. Its protein is CATSGGANQPQHF.

The chain combines TRBV19 with TRBJ1-3, with unresolved D. The V and J ends lost 7 bases and 0 bases respectively, with 19 bases between them. CDR1 and CDR2 from the germline V gene are LNHDA and SQIVND (reference sequence). This CDR3 is built from 17 residues. The CDR3 loop reads CASISKPGSSSGNTIYF. As DNA, the CDR3 is TGTGCCAGTATCTCTAAGCCGGGCAGCAGCTCTGGAAACACCATATATTTT.

The rearrangement links TRBV18 to TRBJ2-3, with D unclear. Germline V gene lookup returns CDR1 KGHSH and CDR2 LQKENI. Trimming removed 3 bases at V and 2 bases at J, with 12 bases between. There are 15 residues in the CDR3. Written as DNA, the CDR3 is TGTGCCAGCTCACCGGACCGACTCCTCACAGATACGCAGTATTTT. This codes for CASSPDRLLTDTQYF.

This chain connects TRBV7-9 to TRBJ2-7, with TRBD1 identical over 12 bases. J gave up 4 bases and V 5 bases, and 6 bases lay outside the gene matches. Per germline, CDR1 SEHNR and CDR2 FQNEAQ (reference sequence). This CDR3 contains 15 residues. CDR3 coding DNA: TGTGCCAGCAGCCCACCGGGACAGGGGGCTTACGAGCAGTACTTC. It is translated as CASSPPGQGAYEQYF.

The chain recombines TRBV3-1 (or the pseudogene TRBV3-2) with TRBJ1-1; D gene uncertain. Trimming removed 5 bases at V and 1 base at J, with 2 bases between. The CDR3 length is 11 residues. Germline assignment: CDR1 LGHDT and CDR2 YNNKEL (reference sequence). For the CDR3, the DNA is TGTGCCAGCAGCTCGAACACTGAAGCTTTCTTT. It translates to CASSSNTEAFF.

This sequence joins TRBV10-2 and TRBJ2-2, with 10 nucleotides matching TRBD2. The germline gives CDR1 WSHSY, CDR2 SAAADI. The V and J ends lost 4 bases and 7 bases, in that order; junction bases with no gene match: 6. The CDR3 is 15 residues long. The CDR3 protein is CASSVSGGANGELFF. The CDR3 region has the DNA TGCGCCAGCAGTGTAAGCGGGGGGGCAAACGGGGAGCTGTTTTTT.

The CDR3: CASSLAGGDRETYGYTF. In nucleotides, the CDR3 is TGTGCCAGCAGCTTAGCTGGTGGGGACAGAGAGACCTATGGCTACACCTTC. The V and J genes are TRBV7-9 and TRBJ1-2; 7 nucleotides agree with TRBD1. Germline V gene data show CDR1 as SEHNR and CDR2 as FQNEAQ (reference sequence). CDR3 length: 17 amino acids. V lost 0 bases and J lost 4; bases outside the gene matches: 11.

The genes are TRBV10-1 and TRBJ2-1; 7 bases match TRBD1. The CDR3 is 12 amino acids. The germline gives CDR1 WNHNN, CDR2 SYGVQD (reference sequence). J gave up 12 bases and V 5 bases, and 7 bases lay outside the gene matches. CDR3 residues: CASSRTGASQFF. The CDR3 bases are TGCGCCAGCAGTAGAACAGGGGCATCGCAGTTCTTC.

This clone was found a few times. CDR3 in amino acids: CASSEDLQRHGYTF. The CDR3 DNA reads as TGTGCCAGCAGTGAAGATCTACAGAGACATGGCTACACCTTC. The V call is TRBV2, the J call TRBJ1-2; no firm D call. The CDR3 has 14 amino acids. CDR1 and CDR2 (germline): SNHLY, FYNNEI. The V end was cut by 1 base, the J end by 6 bases, with 12 bases between.

J is TRBJ2-1 and V is TRBV6-5; 7 positions agree with TRBD1. Germline CDR1 reads MNHEY; CDR2 reads SVGAGI. J gave up 9 bases and V 6 bases, and 8 bases lay outside the gene matches. This CDR3 spans 13 amino acids. CDR3 amino acids: CASRGQTGAEQFF. In DNA form, the CDR3 reads TGTGCCAGCAGGGGTCAAACAGGGGCTGAGCAGTTCTTC.

This sequence joins TRBV7-2 and TRBJ1-4, with D tentatively TRBD1 (5 bases). V was clipped by 1 base and J by 7 bases, with 19 bases between them. CDR3 length: 17 amino acids. CDR1 SGHTA and CDR2 FQGNSA come from the germline V gene. In DNA form, the CDR3 reads TGTGCCAGCAGCTTAGGGTCTGGGGCTGGGGTCTTTGAAAAACTGTTTTTT. This sequence encodes CASSLGSGAGVFEKLFF.

The chain couples TRBV27 to TRBJ1-2; 7 bases map to TRBD1. This CDR3 has 14 amino acids. The ends lost 6 bases at V and 2 bases at J; junction bases unmatched: 6. CDR1 and CDR2 from the germline V gene are MNHEY and SMNVEV (reference sequence). The CDR3 here is CASSPTTGNYGYTF. The CDR3 nucleotides are TGTGCCAGCAGCCCAACGACAGGGAACTATGGCTACACCTTC.

Here the CDR3 DNA reads TGCAGTGCTAGTCACAGGGCGAGTGGGTTGGGAGCTTTCTTT. This gives the protein CSASHRASGLGAFF. This rearrangement joins TRBV20-1 to TRBJ1-1; maybe TRBD1 (6 bases). V dropped 3 bases and J dropped 10 bases, with 21 bases sitting between them. In germline, CDR1 is DFQATT, CDR2 SNEGSKA (reference sequence). The CDR3 length is 14 residues.